These 23 T cell receptor beta chains were sequenced from one sample in a study of cytomegalovirus exposure and HLA in healthy donors. The PCR ran on 60 Vbeta and 13 Jbeta primers. The data were produced by immunoSEQ multiplex PCR, yet TCRdb's version contains in-frame clones alone and is incomplete. The table lists just over 150,000 clones, 82% of them singletons, with about 7.1% in the top ten. The specimen was PBMCs. The receptors shown here come from a woman aged 45 to 65 in good health and CMV-seropositive.

This sequence joins TRBV5-6 and TRBJ2-2; tentatively, D is TRBD2 (6 bases). Trimming left V 0 bases short and J 0 bases short, with 15 bases between. CDR3 length: 18 amino acids. Germline assignment: CDR1 SGHDT and CDR2 YYEEEE. The CDR3 region is CASSLGLVALSNTGELFF. The CDR3, as DNA: TGTGCCAGCAGCTTGGGACTAGTAGCCCTTTCGAACACCGGGGAGCTGTTTTTT.

The V and J genes are TRBV30 and TRBJ2-7; D remains unclear. Between the trimmed V and J ends, which lost 4 bases and 2 bases, there was a span of 6 bases. This CDR3 is 11 amino acids long. Germline V gene data show CDR1 as GTSNPN and CDR2 as SVGIG (reference sequence). CDR3: CAWTSAYEQYF. The CDR3 DNA follows: TGTGCCTGGACTTCCGCCTACGAGCAGTACTTC. Based on the CDR3 plus reference TRBV30 and TRBJ2-7, the full variable domain is SQTIHQWPATLVQPVGSPLSLECTVEGTSNPNLYWYRQAAGRGLQLLFYSVGIGQISSEVPQNLSASRPQDRQFILSSKKLLLSDSGFYLCAWTSAYEQYFGPGTRLTVT.

The chain is built from TRBV27 and TRBJ2-3; 12 positions agree with TRBD2. The CDR3 totals 14 residues. With 6 bases clipped from V and 3 bases from J, the junction kept 1 base outside the gene matches. The V gene's germline CDR1 is MNHEY and CDR2 SMNVEV (reference sequence). The CDR3 DNA is TGTGCCAGCAGGACTAGCGGGGGAACAGATACGCAGTATTTT. Translated, it gives CASRTSGGTDTQYF.

This clone has just a few counts. This rearrangement joins TRBV7-2 to TRBJ2-7; D possibly corresponds to TRBD1 (6 bases). Germline V gene lookup returns CDR1 SGHTA and CDR2 FQGNSA. This CDR3 region has 13 residues. The V and J ends lost 5 bases and 1 base respectively, with 9 bases between them. The CDR3 nucleotides are TGTGCCAGCAGCCCAGGACAGTCCTACGAGCAGTACTTC. Its protein product is CASSPGQSYEQYF.

This rearrangement joins TRBV6-5 to TRBJ1-1, with D perhaps TRBD1 (6 bases). Trimming removed 6 bases at V and 4 bases at J, with 15 bases between. This CDR3 has 14 residues. Looked up from germline, CDR1 is MNHEY and CDR2 is SVGAGI. In DNA, the CDR3 is TGTGCCAGCAGCCCCAGGGGCCCCGGCACTGAAGCTTTCTTT. This gives the protein CASSPRGPGTEAFF.

The chain combines TRBV6-6 with TRBJ2-3; possibly TRBD2 for D (5 bases). Germline assignment: CDR1 MNHNY and CDR2 SVGAGI (reference sequence). V dropped 7 bases and J dropped 7 bases, with 15 bases sitting between them. CDR3 length equals 13 residues. Written as DNA, the CDR3 is TGTGCCAGCATCCCACACCTAGCTCATACGCAGTATTTT. This codes for CASIPHLAHTQYF.

This clone appeared once. A junction end diverges from the germline sequence, so it may reflect a read error. This chain joins TRBV6-6 and TRBJ2-3; D possibly corresponds to TRBD2 (5 bases). Germline CDR1 reads MNHNY; CDR2 reads SVGAGI (reference sequence). The CDR3 has 14 amino acids. The CDR3 coding sequence is TGTGCCAGCCGTTATACTGGGAGTACAGATACGCAGTATTTT. Amino acid sequence: CASRYTGSTDTQYF.

The chain couples TRBV10-3 to TRBJ2-7; 7 nucleotides agree with TRBD2. The CDR3 totals 13 residues. V shed 7 bases and J 6 bases; nucleotides not matched to a gene: 9. The germline gives CDR1 ENHRY, CDR2 SYGVKD. CDR3 bases: TGTGCCATCACTTGGGGGGAGGGAGGCGAGCAGTACTTC. This translates into CAITWGEGGEQYF.

The genes are TRBV29-1 and TRBJ1-2; D uncertain. CDR1 is SQVTM, CDR2 ANQGSEA, per germline. V lost 8 bases and J lost 4, with 14 bases in between. This CDR3 spans 12 amino acids. CDR3 protein: CSPGFRGYGYTF. The DNA of the CDR3 is TGCAGCCCGGGATTTCGAGGCTATGGCTACACCTTC. Together with reference TRBV29-1 and TRBJ1-2, the CDR3 gives the full variable domain: SAVISQKPSRDICQRGTSLTIQCQVDSQVTMMFWYRQQPGQSLTLIATANQGSEATYESGFVIDKFPISRPNLTFSTLTVSNMSPEDSSIYLCSPGFRGYGYTFGSGTRLTVV.

The chain employs TRBV4-2 and TRBJ2-3, with TRBD1 matching 10 bases. The V and J ends lost 4 bases and 1 base, in that order; junction bases with no gene match: 8. The CDR3 is 17 amino acids. Germline loops: CDR1 LGHNA, CDR2 YNFKEQ. The CDR3 here is CASSPEVGTGGTDTQYF. The CDR3 region has the DNA TGTGCCAGCAGCCCAGAGGTCGGGACAGGGGGCACAGATACGCAGTATTTT.

This chain connects TRBV4-1 to TRBJ2-5; the D gene is possibly TRBD2 (6 bases). The end of the DNA fits TRBJ2-7 better, so the J call may be wrong. The CDR3 has 14 residues. Per the germline V gene, CDR1 is MGHRA and CDR2 is YSYEKL. The CDR3 is CASSQDPEGYEQYF. As DNA, the CDR3 is TGCGCCAGCAGCCAAGATCCGGAGGGATACGAGCAGTACTTC.

This chain links TRBV20-1 with TRBJ2-1, with a tentative D call TRBD2 (5 bases). The CDR3 has 10 residues. Germline-derived CDR1 and CDR2 are DFQATT and SNEGSKA (reference sequence). The ends were cut back, 6 bases at V and 12 bases at J, with 12 bases in the middle. The CDR3 is CSAVEVGQFF. CDR3 DNA: TGCAGTGCCGTGGAGGTTGGGCAGTTCTTC.

V gene TRBV2 combines with J gene TRBJ2-1; 10 nucleotides line up with TRBD2. The CDR3 is made up of 17 amino acids. V gave up 8 bases and J gave up 2 bases; unmatched junction bases: 12. Germline V CDR1 and CDR2: SNHLY, FYNNEI. The CDR3 loop is CASPSATSGDPYNEQFF. DNA for the CDR3: TGTGCCAGCCCTTCGGCTACTAGCGGGGACCCCTACAATGAGCAGTTCTTC.

This clone was observed a single time. V is TRBV7-9 and J is TRBJ2-2, with 8 bases lining up with TRBD1. V gave up 5 bases and J gave up 2 bases; unmatched junction bases: 4. Germline V gene sequence: CDR1 SEHNR, CDR2 FQNEAQ (reference sequence). The CDR3 sequence is 15 residues long. CDR3 nucleotide sequence: TGTGCCAGCAGCCCAGGGACAGGTAACACCGGGGAGCTGTTTTTT. Translating it yields CASSPGTGNTGELFF.

This sequence joins TRBV7-9 and TRBJ1-2; D possibly corresponds to TRBD1 (6 bases). The germline gives CDR1 SEHNR, CDR2 FQNEAQ (reference sequence). The CDR3 runs to 15 residues. The ends were cut back, 1 base at V and 4 bases at J, with 13 bases in the middle. CDR3 nucleotide sequence: TGTGCCAGCAGCTTAGATACAGGGCCTGGCTATGGCTACACCTTC. This codes for CASSLDTGPGYGYTF.

The chain combines TRBV2 with TRBJ1-3; maybe TRBD1 (6 bases). The CDR3 is 16 amino acids. The germline CDR1 and CDR2 sequences are SNHLY and FYNNEI. With 2 bases removed from V and 0 bases from J, the gap between germline ends came to 11 bases. CDR3 in DNA: TGTGCCAGCAGTGAAACCTGGACAGACTCTGGAAACACCATATATTTT. Translated, it gives CASSETWTDSGNTIYF.

The V call is TRBV6-5, the J call TRBJ1-5, with TRBD1 identical over 11 bases. The CDR3 loop spans 15 amino acids. Germline V CDR1 and CDR2: MNHEY, SVGAGI. Trimming removed 7 bases from V and 2 bases from J; junction bases left unmatched: 4. CDR3 sequence reads: CASMDRGLGNQPQHF. The CDR3 DNA is TGTGCCAGCATGGACAGGGGGCTTGGCAATCAGCCCCAGCATTTT.

The chain uses TRBV9 and TRBJ2-7; TRBD2 agrees at 8 bases. V shed 4 bases and J 2 bases; nucleotides not matched to a gene: 2. The CDR3 length is 13 residues. Germline CDR1 and CDR2: SGDLS and YYNGEE. CDR3 coding DNA: TGTGCCAGCAGCCCGGGGGGGGCCTACGAGCAGTACTTC. Protein product: CASSPGGAYEQYF.

This chain's CDR3 is CASQTSGEQYF. The CDR3 DNA sequence: TGTGCCAGCCAGACTAGTGGGGAGCAGTACTTC. The chain employs TRBV2 and TRBJ2-7; D may be TRBD2 (6 bases). Deletions cut 8 bases from V and 7 bases from J, with 12 bases between. Looked up from germline, CDR1 is SNHLY and CDR2 is FYNNEI. This CDR3 has 11 residues.

The chain joins TRBV7-9 to TRBJ1-2; 12 bases align to TRBD1. The CDR3 has 16 residues. After removal of 4 bases from V and 5 bases from J, the junction contained 8 bases not matched to a gene. CDR1 and CDR2 (germline): SEHNR, FQNEAQ (reference sequence). CDR3 sequence (DNA): TGTGCCAGCAGCTCAGACCCGGGACAGGGGGCTTATGGCTACACCTTC. Encoded protein: CASSSDPGQGAYGYTF.

This chain links TRBV28 with TRBJ1-2; TRBD1 is a possible D gene (5 bases). Trimming pared 5 bases from V and 8 bases from J, leaving 18 bases between. This CDR3 region has 14 residues. Germline V gene sequence: CDR1 MDHEN, CDR2 SYDVKM. The CDR3, as DNA: TGTGCCAGCAGTCCCCCGTCCAGGGTCGGCGGCTACACCTTC. Translation: CASSPPSRVGGYTF.

The sample holds a few counts of this clone. This chain uses TRBV5-4 with TRBJ1-2; maybe TRBD1 (6 bases). V was shortened by 4 bases and J by 1 base, with 14 bases between the two germline ends. The germline gives CDR1 SGHNT, CDR2 YYREEE (reference sequence). The CDR3 is made up of 15 amino acids. CDR3 sequence (DNA): TGTGCCAGCAGCCTACGGGACAAGTTTAACTATGGCTACACCTTC. Protein product: CASSLRDKFNYGYTF.

This clone was recorded a few times. The V call is TRBV7-2, the J call TRBJ2-1, with 8 bases aligning to TRBD2. With 2 bases clipped from V and 0 bases from J, the junction kept 6 bases outside the gene matches. The CDR3 sequence is 17 residues long. Germline values: CDR1 SGHTA, CDR2 FQGNSA. DNA of the CDR3: TGTGCCAGCAGCTTATCCTCGGGGGGGAGCTCCTACAATGAGCAGTTCTTC. This codes for CASSLSSGGSSYNEQFF.